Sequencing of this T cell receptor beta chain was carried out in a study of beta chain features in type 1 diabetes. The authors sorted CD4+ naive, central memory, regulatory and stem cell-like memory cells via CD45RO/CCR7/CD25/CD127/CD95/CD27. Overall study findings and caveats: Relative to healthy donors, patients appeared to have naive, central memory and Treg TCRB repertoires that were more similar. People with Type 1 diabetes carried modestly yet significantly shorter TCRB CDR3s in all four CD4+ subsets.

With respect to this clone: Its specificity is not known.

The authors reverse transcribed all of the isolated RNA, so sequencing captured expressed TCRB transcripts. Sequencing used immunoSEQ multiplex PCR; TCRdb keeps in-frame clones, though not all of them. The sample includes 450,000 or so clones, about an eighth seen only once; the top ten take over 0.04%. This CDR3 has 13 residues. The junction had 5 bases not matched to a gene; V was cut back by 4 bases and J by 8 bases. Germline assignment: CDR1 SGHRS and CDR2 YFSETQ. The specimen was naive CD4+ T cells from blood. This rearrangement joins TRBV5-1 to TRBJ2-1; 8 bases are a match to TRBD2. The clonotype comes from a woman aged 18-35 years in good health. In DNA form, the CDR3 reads TGCGCCAGCAGCGAACTAGCGGAGGATGAGCAGTTCTTC. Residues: CASSELAEDEQFF.